This TCR beta chain was profiled in a study of cytotoxic CD8 clonotypes in ibrutinib-treated CLL. TCRdb's table, derived via immunoSEQ multiplex PCR, lists solely in-frame clones and lacks some. The data hold tens of thousands of clones, with roughly three fifths observed a single time. Many counts were recorded for this clone. The V gene's germline CDR1 is MNHEY and CDR2 SVGAGI. The V and J ends lost 4 bases and 6 bases, in that order; junction bases with no gene match: 4. This CDR3 region has 14 residues. The chain employs TRBV6-5 and TRBJ2-7, with 12 bases fitting TRBD2. The sequences come from PBMCs, collected after 24 months of ibrutinib treatment. The clonotype was recovered from a human donor with chronic lymphocytic leukemia. CDR3 bases: TGTGCCAGCAGTTCTGGACTAGCGGGGAGCGAGCAGTACGTC. It translates to CASSSGLAGSEQYV.